Each of the 18 T cell receptor beta chains below was sequenced from the same sample in a study of blood T cell repertoires in COVID-19. Produced via immunoSEQ multiplex PCR; TCRdb's table is partial and in-frame only. The sample comprises about 240,000 clones, approximately 90% of which are singletons, and 0.99% rests with the top ten. The specimen sequenced was peripheral blood. All receptors derive from a woman aged 40 to 49 who had recovered from COVID-19.

This clone has more than one count but fewer than ten. The chain carries TRBV5-4 and TRBJ1-1; D is unresolved. The CDR3 spans 13 residues. V was shortened by 3 bases and J by 0 bases, with 6 bases between the two germline ends. Germline V gene sequence: CDR1 SGHNT, CDR2 YYREEE (reference sequence). In DNA form, the CDR3 reads TGTGCCAGCAGCTCCCGGGTGAACACTGAAGCTTTCTTT. Encoded protein: CASSSRVNTEAFF. The variable domain in full, completed from reference TRBV5-4 and TRBJ1-1, reads ETGVTQSPTHLIKTRGQQVTLRCSSQSGHNTVSWYQQALGQGPQFIFQYYREEENGRGNFPPRFSGLQFPNYSSELNVNALELDDSALYLCASSSRVNTEAFFGQGTRLTVV.

The gene calls are TRBV30 and TRBJ1-2; tentative D call: TRBD1 (6 bases). Trimming took off 5 bases at V and 3 bases at J, with 16 bases between the two ends. The CDR3 has 14 residues. The germline CDR1 and CDR2 sequences are GTSNPN and SVGIG (reference sequence). For the CDR3, the DNA is TGTGCCTGGGAGGGACACGGGGGGTACTATGGCTACACCTTC. Protein: CAWEGHGGYYGYTF.

The V gene is TRBV30, the J gene TRBJ1-5; weak D call: TRBD1 (6 bases). The CDR3 consists of 13 residues. Germline loops: CDR1 GTSNPN, CDR2 SVGIG (reference sequence). V was clipped by 4 bases and J by 2 bases, with 9 bases between them. The CDR3 region has the DNA TGTGCCTGGATGCCAGGGGGCAATCAGCCCCAGCATTTT. Its translation is CAWMPGGNQPQHF.

The chain uses TRBV10-3 and TRBJ2-7; 7 positions agree with TRBD2. J gave up 0 bases and V 7 bases, and 6 bases lay outside the gene matches. This CDR3 region has 14 residues. CDR1 is ENHRY and CDR2 is SYGVKD in the germline V gene. The CDR3 DNA is TGTGCCATCAAGGCAGCGGGGAGCTCCTACGAGCAGTACTTC. Amino acids: CAIKAAGSSYEQYF.

This chain uses TRBV5-6 with TRBJ2-6; TRBD1 agrees at 7 bases. CDR3 length equals 17 residues. Germline CDR1 and CDR2: SGHDT and YYEEEE. V was clipped by 5 bases and J by 1 base; unmatched bases: 9. In DNA, the CDR3 is TGTGCCAGCAGTCCGGGACAGACCACTTCTGGGGCCAACGTCCTGACTTTC. It specifies CASSPGQTTSGANVLTF. Full variable domain (rest looked up from reference TRBV5-6 and TRBJ2-6): DAGVTQSPTHLIKTRGQQVTLRCSPKSGHDTVSWYQQALGQGPQFIFQYYEEEERQRGNFPDRFSGHQFPNYSSELNVNALLLGDSALYLCASSPGQTTSGANVLTFGAGSRLTVL.

The chain recombines TRBV27 with TRBJ1-2, with D possibly being TRBD1 (5 bases). V was shortened by 5 bases and J by 3 bases, with 13 bases between the two germline ends. From germline, CDR1 is MNHEY and CDR2 SMNVEV (reference sequence). There are 14 residues in the CDR3. CDR3 amino acids: CASSIRRGDYGYTF. CDR3 DNA: TGTGCCAGCAGTATCCGACGGGGGGACTATGGCTACACCTTC.

V gene TRBV11-2 combines with J gene TRBJ2-6, with a possible D match to TRBD2 (5 bases). V gave up 4 bases and J gave up 1 base, with 11 bases separating them. The V gene's germline CDR1 is SGHAT and CDR2 FQNNGV. The CDR3 extends over 16 amino acids. The CDR3 is CASSSPRTSGANVLTF. The CDR3 region has the DNA TGTGCCAGCAGCTCGCCCAGGACTTCTGGGGCCAACGTCCTGACTTTC.

The J gene is TRBJ2-3, the V gene TRBV18; TRBD1 matches at 9 bases. This CDR3 is built from 14 residues. Germline assignment: CDR1 KGHSH and CDR2 LQKENI. Trimming at V came to 6 bases and at J to 4 bases, leaving 5 bases not matched to a gene. The CDR3 sequence is CASSPTGGADTQYF. The CDR3 DNA reads TGTGCCAGCTCGCCTACAGGGGGCGCAGATACGCAGTATTTT.

The rearrangement links TRBV7-9 to TRBJ1-4; 11 nucleotides align to TRBD1. This CDR3 has 16 amino acids. CDR1 and CDR2 (germline): SEHNR, FQNEAQ (reference sequence). The V segment lost 3 bases and the J segment 1 base; nucleotides outside the gene matches: 1. The CDR3 region has the DNA TGTGCCAGCAGCTTGGGACAGGGGGGAACTAATGAAAAACTGTTTTTT. Translated, it gives CASSLGQGGTNEKLFF.

The gene calls are TRBV3-1 (or the pseudogene TRBV3-2) and TRBJ2-3; maybe TRBD2 (6 bases). Between the trimmed V and J ends, which lost 2 bases and 5 bases, there was a span of 8 bases. The germline V gene has CDR1 LGHDT and CDR2 YNNKEL (reference sequence). CDR3 length: 13 residues. The CDR3 sequence: CASSQPRGDTQYF. CDR3 nucleotides: TGTGCCAGCAGCCAACCGCGGGGAGATACGCAGTATTTT.

This clone was observed a single time. This rearrangement joins TRBV14 to TRBJ2-7, with TRBD1 matching over 9 bases. CDR1 is SGHDN, CDR2 FVKESK, per germline. Trimming took 1 base from V and 2 from J; bases not matched to a gene: 3. The CDR3 sequence is 15 residues long. As DNA, the CDR3 is TGTGCCAGCAGCCAAGGGGGACAGGGAACCTACGAGCAGTACTTC. Amino acid sequence: CASSQGGQGTYEQYF.

This clone has a single count. The chain employs TRBV11-3 and TRBJ2-2, with D possibly matching TRBD2 (6 bases). CDR3 length: 13 residues. Trimming removed 4 bases from V and 6 bases from J, with 9 bases in between. Germline assignment: CDR1 SGHNT and CDR2 YENEEA. In nucleotides, the CDR3 is TGTGCCAGCAGCTCCGGAGGGCCCGGGGAGCTGTTTTTT. Protein sequence: CASSSGGPGELFF.

The chain is built from TRBV10-3 and TRBJ1-1; D might be TRBD1 (6 bases). Germline-derived CDR1 and CDR2 are ENHRY and SYGVKD. CDR3 length: 15 amino acids. Between the trimmed V and J ends, which lost 0 bases and 10 bases, there was a span of 18 bases. The CDR3: CAISESPRQAQGAFF. The CDR3 nucleotides are TGTGCCATCAGTGAGTCCCCTAGACAGGCCCAGGGAGCTTTCTTT.

The chain carries TRBV4-3 and TRBJ1-4; TRBD1 agrees at 9 bases. The CDR3 totals 16 residues. Germline V gives CDR1 LGHNA, CDR2 YSLEER. Trimming removed 0 bases from V and 4 bases from J; junction bases left unmatched: 3. Here the CDR3 DNA reads TGCGCCAGCAGCCAAGATGGGGGACAGGGTAATGAAAAACTGTTTTTT. It encodes CASSQDGGQGNEKLFF.

This sequence joins TRBV6-5 and TRBJ2-1; the D gene is possibly TRBD1 (6 bases). Trimming stripped 4 bases from V and 10 bases from J, with 11 bases between. Germline loops: CDR1 MNHEY, CDR2 SVGAGI. The CDR3 has 12 residues. The CDR3 DNA is TGTGCCAGCAGTTCCCCAGGGGACGAGCAGTTCTTC. Its translation: CASSSPGDEQFF.

The chain recombines TRBV7-9 with TRBJ2-5; no definite D call. The V and J ends lost 1 base and 1 base respectively, with 10 bases between them. The CDR3 has 15 residues. CDR1 SEHNR and CDR2 FQNEAQ come from the germline V gene (reference sequence). CDR3 amino acids: CASSLVGHTQETQYF. The CDR3 nucleotides are TGTGCCAGCAGCTTAGTGGGCCATACCCAAGAGACCCAGTACTTC.

This chain uses TRBV7-2 with TRBJ1-5; D gene unclear. Trimming stripped 3 bases from V and 9 bases from J, with 12 bases between. The CDR3 is 13 residues long. Germline lookup yields CDR1 SGHTA and CDR2 FQGNSA. Written as DNA, the CDR3 is TGTGCCAGCAGCTTCGGGAGCCCCAGGCCCCAGCATTTT. As protein: CASSFGSPRPQHF.

J is TRBJ2-7 and V is TRBV19; 10 bases line up with TRBD2. The CDR3 spans 14 residues. V gave up 5 bases and J gave up 3 bases; unmatched junction bases: 4. The germline V gene encodes CDR1 LNHDA and CDR2 SQIVND (reference sequence). CDR3 bases: TGTGCCAGTAGTCCCCGGACTAGCGGCTACGAGCAGTACTTC. This translates into CASSPRTSGYEQYF.